This is a list of T cell receptor beta chains from one sample in a study of neurological immune-mediated disorders. MiXCR, run by TCRdb on the 5' RACE reads, gives a single entry per CDR3 protein. The sample shows about 45,000 distinct CDR3 sequences, 13% of them seen only once. Sequenced: PBMCs. These receptors originate from a young man in good health. The CDR3 runs from the conserved cysteine through the conserved F or W. The D gene is left open where the match is weak. Where a row states a size, it is once, few, many or the class of an expanded clone; other rows omit it.

J,size,D,length,V,DNA,CDR3
TRBJ2-2,many,TRBD1,14,TRBV5-6,TGTGCCAGCAGCTCCTTCAGGGGGTCCGGGGAGCTGTTTTTT,CASSSFRGSGELFF
TRBJ2-3,many,NA,15,TRBV20-1,TGCAGTGCTAGAGATTTCCGCGGTAGCACAGATACGCAGTATTTT,CSARDFRGSTDTQYF
TRBJ2-5,NA,NA,14,TRBV14,TGTGCCAGCAGCCAAGCGGTGATACAAGAGACCCAGTACTTC,CASSQAVIQETQYF
TRBJ2-2,many,NA,12,TRBV27,TGTGCCAGCGTCGGTCCTATCGGGGAGCTGTTTTTT,CASVGPIGELFF
TRBJ1-2,many,NA,13,TRBV20-1,TGCAGTGCTAGAAGTGCAGGGTATTACGGCTACACCTTC,CSARSAGYYGYTF
TRBJ2-5,many,TRBD1,15,TRBV27,TGTGCCAGCACCTCGACAGGGGTCGGGCGAGAGACCCAGTACTTC,CASTSTGVGRETQYF
TRBJ2-1,many,NA,18,TRBV28,TGTGCCAGCAGCGTAATACCGATTAAGGCCGTTGCTCGCAATGAGCAGTTCTTC,CASSVIPIKAVARNEQFF
TRBJ2-7,many,TRBD2,12,TRBV11-2,TGTGCCAGCAGCCCGGGACTAGAAGAGCAGTACTTC,CASSPGLEEQYF
TRBJ2-1,many,NA,14,TRBV5-1,TGCGCCAGCAGCTCCGAACTAGGGGTCAATGAGCAGTTCTTC,CASSSELGVNEQFF
TRBJ1-1,many,NA,14,TRBV11-2,TGTGCCAGCAGCCTGGGTGGAGGGACTGTTGAAGCTTTCTTT,CASSLGGGTVEAFF
TRBJ1-1,few,NA,13,TRBV18,TGTGCCAGCTCCCCCGGGGAAGGAACTGAAGCTTTCTTT,CASSPGEGTEAFF
TRBJ2-1,few,NA,18,TRBV7-8,TGTGCCAGCAGCTTAACGGGGGCTGGCGTGGGGGGATACAATGAGCAGTTCTTC,CASSLTGAGVGGYNEQFF
TRBJ2-1,many,TRBD2,16,TRBV27,TGTGCCAGCAGTTTATCCCCGGGACTACCCTCCAATGAGCAGTTCTTC,CASSLSPGLPSNEQFF
TRBJ2-1,many,TRBD2,15,TRBV12-3/TRBV12-4,TGTGCCAGCAGCCTCGGGAGGGCCTCCTACAATGAGCAGTTCTTC,CASSLGRASYNEQFF
TRBJ2-1,many,NA,15,TRBV5-1,TGCGCCAGCAGCTTGGTAGGGGACAAAAACAATGAGCAGTTCTTC,CASSLVGDKNNEQFF
TRBJ2-7,many,NA,14,TRBV28,TGTGCCAGCAGTTTTCCCCCCCCCCAGGTCGAGCAGTACTTC,CASSFPPPQVEQYF
TRBJ2-2,many,NA,15,TRBV5-1,TGCGCCAGCAGCCTCCGGACAGACTTCACCGGGGAGCTGTTTTTT,CASSLRTDFTGELFF
TRBJ2-7,few,TRBD2,15,TRBV12-3/TRBV12-4,TGTGCCAGCAGTTCCAGACTAGCGGGGTCCTACGAGCAGTACTTC,CASSSRLAGSYEQYF
TRBJ2-7,many,NA,15,TRBV7-9,TGTGCCAGCAGCTTAGCGGAGACGGGCCCTACCGAGCAGTACTTC,CASSLAETGPTEQYF
TRBJ2-1,many,TRBD2,16,TRBV7-7,TGTGCCAGCAGCCCTAACCTAGCGGCCCTCTACAATGAGCAGTTCTTC,CASSPNLAALYNEQFF
TRBJ2-2,many,TRBD2,16,TRBV5-5,TGTGCCAGCAGCTTGGGACTAGCGTACAACACCGGGGAGCTGTTTTTT,CASSLGLAYNTGELFF
TRBJ2-1,many,TRBD2,16,TRBV6-5,TGTGCCAGCAGTTACTCGAGTAGCGGGGCATACAATGAGCAGTTCTTC,CASSYSSSGAYNEQFF
TRBJ2-7,NA,NA,17,TRBV27,TGTGCCAGCAGTTTATCACGGTTGTCACTCAGCTCCTACGAGCAGCACTTC,CASSLSRLSLSSYEQHF
TRBJ2-7,many,NA,14,TRBV29-1,TGCAGCGTCCGGCGGGGGACACAAACCTACGAGCAGTACTTC,CSVRRGTQTYEQYF
TRBJ1-1,many,TRBD1,14,TRBV5-1,TGCGCCAGCAGCACGCGGGACAGGGGAACTGAAGCTTTCTTT,CASSTRDRGTEAFF
TRBJ2-7,many,TRBD2,15,TRBV27,TGTGCCAGCAGTTTTCGGGGACTAGGGGCAGGGGAGCAGTACTTC,CASSFRGLGAGEQYF
TRBJ2-1,many,TRBD2,16,TRBV20-1,TGCAGTGCTAAAAAGACTAGCGGGATGCTGAGCAATGAGCAGTTCTTC,CSAKKTSGMLSNEQFF
TRBJ2-1,NA,TRBD1,17,TRBV5-1,TGCGCCAGCAGCTTGGCAGGGGGCTTCCCATCCTACAATGAGCAGTTCTTC,CASSLAGGFPSYNEQFF
TRBJ2-3,many,TRBD2,17,TRBV24-1,TGTGCCACCAGTGGTCCAACTAGCGGGAGTTCCCCAGATACGCAGTATTTT,CATSGPTSGSSPDTQYF
TRBJ2-7,many,NA,15,TRBV9,TGTGCCAGCAGCGGAACGGACGGACCGTCCTACGAGCAGTACTTC,CASSGTDGPSYEQYF
TRBJ2-3,many,NA,17,TRBV5-1,TGCGCCAGCAGCCTCATACCTACAGGGATTAGGACAGATACGCAGTATTTT,CASSLIPTGIRTDTQYF
TRBJ2-1,many,TRBD2,15,TRBV7-8,TGTGCCAGCAGCTTAGCTAGACTAGCCGGGGATGAGCAGTTCTTC,CASSLARLAGDEQFF
TRBJ1-4,many,NA,16,TRBV12-3/TRBV12-4,TGTGCCAGCAGCCCTCAATTGGGCGCAACTAATGAAAAACTGTTTTTT,CASSPQLGATNEKLFF
TRBJ1-4,few,NA,16,TRBV18,TGTGCCAGCTCACCGAGACACGACACAACTAATGAAAAACTGTTTTTT,CASSPRHDTTNEKLFF
TRBJ2-5,many,TRBD2,15,TRBV15,TGTGCCACCAGCACCGAGAGCGGGAGTCGGGAGACCCAGTACTTC,CATSTESGSRETQYF
TRBJ2-7,NA,NA,13,TRBV9,TGTGCCAGCAGCGCAACGCCGGCGTACGAGCAGTACTTC,CASSATPAYEQYF
TRBJ2-7,many,TRBD1,14,TRBV5-1,TGCGCCAGCAGCTTGAGTCAGGGGGCGAACGAGCAGTACTTC,CASSLSQGANEQYF
TRBJ2-7,many,TRBD1,15,TRBV7-2,TGTGCCAGCAGCCCTAGACAGGGGGCGAACTACGAGCAGTACTTC,CASSPRQGANYEQYF
TRBJ2-2,many,TRBD2,16,TRBV11-2,TGTGCCAGCAGCTCCCGAGGCGGGAGTCAAACCGGGGAGCTGTTTTTT,CASSSRGGSQTGELFF
TRBJ1-4,many,NA,15,TRBV5-1,TGCGCCAGCAGCTTGGCGACAGGTCTTAATGAAAAACTGTTTTTT,CASSLATGLNEKLFF
TRBJ2-1,many,NA,15,TRBV2,TGTGCCAGCACAAACCGGGACAACATATACAATGAGCAGTTCTTC,CASTNRDNIYNEQFF
TRBJ1-5,many,NA,16,TRBV7-8,TGTGCCAGCAGCCCCGAGAGGGCGCATAGCAATCAGCCCCAGCATTTT,CASSPERAHSNQPQHF
TRBJ1-5,medium-sized,NA,17,TRBV15,TGTGCCACCAGCAGAGATCCTGCCGGGGGATCACACCAGCCCCAGCATTTT,CATSRDPAGGSHQPQHF
TRBJ2-5,NA,TRBD2,14,TRBV28,TGTGCCAGCAGCGGGACTAGCACGGGGTCCACCCAGTACTTC,CASSGTSTGSTQYF
TRBJ2-7,many,TRBD1,15,TRBV5-1,TGCGCCAGCAGCTTGGGACAGGGGGTTTTCTACGAGCAGTACTTC,CASSLGQGVFYEQYF
TRBJ2-5,many,TRBD2,15,TRBV20-1,TGCAGTGCTTCCCTGGCGGGAGGGCCCGGCGAGACCCAGTACTTC,CSASLAGGPGETQYF
TRBJ2-7,many,NA,13,TRBV3-1,TGTGCCAGCAGCCCAGAATGGGGGCACGAGCAGTACTTC,CASSPEWGHEQYF
TRBJ2-1,once,TRBD2,11,TRBV11-2,TGTGCCAGCAGCCCCCTCGCGGGAGGGGATTTC,CASSPLAGGDF
TRBJ2-7,NA,NA,12,TRBV29-1,TGCAGCGTTGTTTGGCAGTCCTACGAGCAGTACTTC,CSVVWQSYEQYF
TRBJ2-3,NA,TRBD2,16,TRBV5-1,TGTGCCAGCAGCTACTCGACTAGCGCGTGCGGAGATACGCAGTATTTT,CASSYSTSACGDTQYF
TRBJ2-1,many,TRBD2,21,TRBV7-9,TGTGCCAGCAGCTTAGGCGCTGGTCTAGCGGGAGTGGGGGAACCCTACAATGAGCAGTTCTTC,CASSLGAGLAGVGEPYNEQFF
TRBJ2-7,many,TRBD1,16,TRBV5-6,TGTGCCAGCAGCTTAGAGTCGGTGACAGGGTACGGCGAGCAGTACTTC,CASSLESVTGYGEQYF
TRBJ2-3,many,NA,15,TRBV20-1,TGCAGTGCTAGAGATGGGCCAGGGTTAGCAGATACGCAGTATTTT,CSARDGPGLADTQYF
TRBJ2-3,many,TRBD1,16,TRBV5-1,TGCGCCAGCAGCTCACCGGGACAGGGGCTTACAGATACGCAGTATTTT,CASSSPGQGLTDTQYF
TRBJ2-2,many,NA,14,TRBV28,TGTGCCAGCAATTACCGGACGGACACCGGGGAGCTGTTTTTT,CASNYRTDTGELFF